A single T cell receptor beta chain is shown here with its context. Its cognate antigen is unknown. The data derive from a study of OX40 agonist ivuxolimab in advanced cancers. In the study overall: Every 2 weeks, patients received ivuxolimab intravenously, dosed at 0.01 to 10 mg/kg. General study results and limits: With doses of 0.1 to 3.0 mg/kg, CD4+ and CD8+ blood T cells had undergone clonal expansion by week 6. CD8+ T cells showed, on average, more clonal expansion than CD4+ cells.

Peripheral blood came from all dose cohorts at three timepoints. The table came from immunoSEQ multiplex PCR; TCRdb's copy has only in-frame clones and leaves some out. The sample carries some 45,000 clones, 75% to 90% recorded once. Per the germline V gene, CDR1 is MNHEY and CDR2 is SVGAGI. Trimming shortened V by 2 bases and J by 1 base, and 6 bases separated the two germline ends. This CDR3 has 14 amino acids. The receptor comes from an adult with an advanced solid tumor such as melanoma, head and neck, liver or kidney cancer. Sequences were derived from CD4+ or CD8+ T cells sorted from blood, sampled in a trial of the OX40 agonist ivuxolimab. The gene calls are TRBV6-5 and TRBJ1-5; D ambiguous. The CDR3 spells CASSYIGSNQPQHF. As DNA, the CDR3 is TGTGCCAGCAGTTACATCGGGAGCAATCAGCCCCAGCATTTT.